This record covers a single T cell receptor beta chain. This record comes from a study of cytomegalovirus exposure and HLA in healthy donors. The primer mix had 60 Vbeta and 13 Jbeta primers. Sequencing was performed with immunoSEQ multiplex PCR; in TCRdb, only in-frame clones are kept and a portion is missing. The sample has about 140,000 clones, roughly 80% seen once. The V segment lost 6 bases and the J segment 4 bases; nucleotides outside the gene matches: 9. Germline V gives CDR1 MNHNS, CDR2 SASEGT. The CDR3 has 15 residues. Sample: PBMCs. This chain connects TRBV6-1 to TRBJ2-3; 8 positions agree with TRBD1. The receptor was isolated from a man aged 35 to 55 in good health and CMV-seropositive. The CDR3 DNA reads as TGTGCCAGCAGATCTGGCCAGGGGGCATCAGATACGCAGTATTTT. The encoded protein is CASRSGQGASDTQYF.